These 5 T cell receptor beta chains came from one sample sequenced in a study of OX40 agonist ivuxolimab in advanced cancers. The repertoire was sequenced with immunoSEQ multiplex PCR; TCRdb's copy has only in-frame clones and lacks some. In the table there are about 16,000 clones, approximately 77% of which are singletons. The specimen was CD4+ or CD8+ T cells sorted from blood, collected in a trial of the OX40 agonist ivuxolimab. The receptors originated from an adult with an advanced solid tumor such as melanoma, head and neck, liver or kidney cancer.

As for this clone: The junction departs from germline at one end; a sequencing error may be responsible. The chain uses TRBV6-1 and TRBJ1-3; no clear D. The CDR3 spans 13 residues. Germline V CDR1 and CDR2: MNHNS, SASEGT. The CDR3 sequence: CASRDGAGNTIYF. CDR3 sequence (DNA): TGTGCCAGCCGTGACGGAGCTGGAAACACCATATATTTT.

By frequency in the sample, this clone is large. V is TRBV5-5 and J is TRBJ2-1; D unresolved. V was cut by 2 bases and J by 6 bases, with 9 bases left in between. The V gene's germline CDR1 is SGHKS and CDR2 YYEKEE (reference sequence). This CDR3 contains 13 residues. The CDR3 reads CASSFRISNEQFF. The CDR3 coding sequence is TGTGCCAGCAGCTTCCGAATTAGCAATGAGCAGTTCTTC.

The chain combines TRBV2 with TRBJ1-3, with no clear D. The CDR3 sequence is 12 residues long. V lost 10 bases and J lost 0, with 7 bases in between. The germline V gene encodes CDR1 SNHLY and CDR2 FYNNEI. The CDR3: CATLYSGNTIYF. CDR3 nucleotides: TGTGCCACTCTTTACTCTGGAAACACCATATATTTT.

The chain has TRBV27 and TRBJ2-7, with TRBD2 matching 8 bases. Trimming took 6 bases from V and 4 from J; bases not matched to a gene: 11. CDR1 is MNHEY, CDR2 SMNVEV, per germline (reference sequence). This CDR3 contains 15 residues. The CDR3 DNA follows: TGTGCCAGCAGCCAGTCGGGGGGGGCGACATACGAGCAGTACTTC. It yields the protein CASSQSGGATYEQYF.

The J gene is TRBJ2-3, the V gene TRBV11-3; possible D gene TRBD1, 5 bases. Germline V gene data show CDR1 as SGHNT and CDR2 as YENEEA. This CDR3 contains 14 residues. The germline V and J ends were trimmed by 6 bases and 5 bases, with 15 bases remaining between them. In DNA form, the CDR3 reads TGTGCCAGCAGTCTAGAAAGGGGTCAAGATACGCAGTATTTT. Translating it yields CASSLERGQDTQYF. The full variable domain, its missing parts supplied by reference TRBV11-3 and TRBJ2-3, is EAGVVQSPRYKIIEKKQPVAFWCNPISGHNTLYWYLQNLGQGPELLIRYENEEAVDDSQLPKDRFSAERLKGVDSTLKIQPAELGDSAVYLCASSLERGQDTQYFGPGTRLTVL.